This T cell receptor beta chain was obtained from a study of cytomegalovirus exposure and HLA in healthy donors. Study outcomes and limitations: In vitro data verified a few CMV-associated chains as specific for CMV antigens. According to a subsequent analysis, TCR clusters identified in the first cohort showed a tendency to co-occur across the 120 validation repertoires.

With regard to this clone: Its target is not known.

The ends were cut back, 2 bases at V and 2 bases at J, with 6 bases in the middle. Germline CDR1 and CDR2: PRHDT and FYEKMQ (reference sequence). The CDR3 has 13 residues. Sequencing used immunoSEQ multiplex PCR; TCRdb keeps in-frame clones, though not all of them. The sample yields about 150,000 clones, approximately 89% seen once. The chain recombines TRBV13 with TRBJ1-2; D not resolved. The TCR originated in a man aged 18 to 35 in good health and CMV-seronegative. The source material was PBMCs. CDR3 DNA sequence: TGTGCCAGCAGCTTAACAGAAAACTATGGCTACACCTTC. This codes for CASSLTENYGYTF.